This T cell receptor beta chain was recorded in a study of T cell responses to AZD1222 COVID-19 vaccine. Study-level findings and limits: Spike-specific TCR breadth and depth grew following two AZD1222 doses.

V was pared by 6 bases and J by 7 bases, with 4 bases of the junction left unmatched. CDR3 length: 12 amino acids. The method was immunoSEQ multiplex PCR; TCRdb's version includes in-frame clones alone and lacks a portion of them. The table lists about 85,000 clones, 90% of them singletons. Turning to this clone: Its target is not known.

The specimen comprised peripheral blood, sampled on day 0 of AZD1222 vaccination. This TCR came from an adult in good health. The chain has TRBV12-3 or TRBV12-4 and TRBJ1-1; 8 bases agree with TRBD1. The CDR3 spells CASSPDRGEAFF. As DNA, the CDR3 is TGTGCCAGCAGCCCCGACAGGGGTGAAGCTTTCTTT.